This entry lists 28 T cell receptor beta chains sequenced from one sample in a study of T cell responses to AZD1222 COVID-19 vaccine. Some clones are missing from TCRdb's copy, which holds only in-frame ones; the method was immunoSEQ multiplex PCR. The repertoire holds approximately 100,000 clones, with about 90% as singletons. Sequenced here: peripheral blood, sampled on day 0 of AZD1222 vaccination. The receptors were sampled from an adult in good health.

The chain joins TRBV19 to TRBJ1-5; D unclear. Per germline, CDR1 LNHDA and CDR2 SQIVND (reference sequence). V was shortened by 7 bases and J by 6 bases, with 10 bases between the two germline ends. CDR3 length equals 12 residues. For the CDR3, the DNA is TGTGCCAGTAATACGGTAGGTCAGCCCCAGCATTTT. Its translation: CASNTVGQPQHF.

The chain couples TRBV28 to TRBJ2-5; D is tentatively TRBD1 or TRBD2 (5 bases each). The CDR3 loop spans 16 amino acids. The germline V gene has CDR1 MDHEN and CDR2 SYDVKM. V lost 3 bases, J lost 4 bases, and 18 bases lay in between. The DNA for the CDR3 is TGTGCCAGCAGTTTGAATTCTCCGGGGACCCTAGAGACCCAGTACTTC. It translates to CASSLNSPGTLETQYF.

V gene TRBV11-2 combines with J gene TRBJ1-2; D call uncertain. V lost 6 bases, J lost 4 bases, and 12 bases lay in between. CDR3 length equals 13 residues. CDR1 is SGHAT and CDR2 is FQNNGV in the germline V gene. The CDR3 spells CASRLLGSYGYTF. CDR3 nucleotides: TGTGCCAGCAGATTATTGGGGAGCTATGGCTACACCTTC.

This chain joins TRBV4-3 and TRBJ1-6; a possible D gene is TRBD1 (6 bases). Trimming removed 1 base at V and 6 bases at J, with 10 bases between. This CDR3 region has 15 residues. Germline CDR1 LGHNA, CDR2 YSLEER. The CDR3 DNA reads TGCGCCAGCAGCCAAGGCGGGGGGGCTAATTCACCCCTCCACTTT. Encoded protein: CASSQGGGANSPLHF.

The V gene is TRBV3-1 (or the pseudogene TRBV3-2), the J gene TRBJ1-1, with D uncertain. V lost 4 bases, J lost 4 bases, and 10 bases lay in between. This CDR3 is built from 13 residues. CDR1 and CDR2 from the germline V gene are LGHDT and YNNKEL (reference sequence). CDR3 bases: TGTGCCAGCAGCCCCTTGGGTATCACTGAAGCTTTCTTT. Its protein is CASSPLGITEAFF.

As to this clone: The sample contains more than one DNA sequence encoding this CDR3. This chain joins TRBV20-1 and TRBJ1-1, with D hard to call. The V gene's germline CDR1 is DFQATT and CDR2 SNEGSKA (reference sequence). The V end was cut by 2 bases, the J end by 0 bases, with 1 base between. The CDR3 extends over 11 amino acids. Here the CDR3 reads CSARLNTEAFF. CDR3 bases: TGCAGTGCTAGACTGAACACTGAAGCTTTCTTT.

The chain links TRBV3-1 (or the pseudogene TRBV3-2) to TRBJ2-7; D is uncertain. The ends were cut back, 3 bases at V and 2 bases at J, with 14 bases in the middle. CDR3 length equals 15 residues. CDR1 and CDR2 from the germline V gene are LGHDT and YNNKEL (reference sequence). The CDR3 spells CASSHRLVNAYEQYF. In DNA form, the CDR3 reads TGTGCCAGCAGCCACCGGCTGGTTAACGCCTACGAGCAGTACTTC.

The rearrangement joins TRBV19 to TRBJ1-5, with D unresolved. V lost 1 base and J lost 4, with 20 bases in between. The germline gives CDR1 LNHDA, CDR2 SQIVND (reference sequence). The CDR3 runs to 18 residues. CDR3 sequence reads: CASSIGGGLRGFNQPQHF. In DNA form, the CDR3 reads TGTGCCAGTAGTATAGGTGGAGGCCTTCGGGGATTTAATCAGCCCCAGCATTTT.

The rearrangement uses TRBV18 and TRBJ1-1; the D is unclear. CDR3 length equals 17 residues. Germline values: CDR1 KGHSH, CDR2 LQKENI. The V end lost 8 bases, the J end lost 0 bases, and 22 bases lay between the germline ends. The CDR3 DNA reads as TGTGCCAGCACCCGAACACCCTCGGGCACCATGAACACTGAAGCTTTCTTT. Translating gives CASTRTPSGTMNTEAFF.

The chain joins TRBV29-1 to TRBJ2-7, with D perhaps matching TRBD2 (7 bases). The CDR3 sequence is 12 residues long. Germline loops: CDR1 SQVTM, CDR2 ANQGSEA. Trimming left V 3 bases short and J 2 bases short, with 8 bases between. CDR3 in amino acids: CSVDGGPYEQYF. The CDR3 DNA reads TGCAGCGTTGACGGGGGGCCCTACGAGCAGTACTTC.

The chain is built from TRBV11-2 and TRBJ2-3; TRBD1 agrees at 9 bases. CDR3 length equals 14 residues. Germline V CDR1 and CDR2: SGHAT, FQNNGV. J gave up 4 bases and V 3 bases, and 2 bases lay outside the gene matches. CDR3 nucleotides: TGTGCCAGCAGCTTGGGACAGGGTTCAGATACGCAGTATTTT. Translated, it gives CASSLGQGSDTQYF.

The chain combines TRBV6-2 or TRBV6-3 with TRBJ1-2; D gene ambiguous. V dropped 4 bases and J dropped 4 bases, with 13 bases sitting between them. Germline V lookup: CDR1 MNHEY, CDR2 SVGEGT. The length of the CDR3 is 14 residues. CDR3 protein: CASSSNGRTYGYTF. Here the CDR3 DNA reads TGTGCCAGCAGTTCCAACGGACGGACCTATGGCTACACCTTC.

The chain joins TRBV20-1 to TRBJ1-1; the match to TRBD1 covers 7 bases. Germline CDR1 and CDR2: DFQATT and SNEGSKA (reference sequence). J lost 11 bases, V lost 0 bases, and 3 bases had no gene match. The CDR3 has 11 residues. The CDR3 coding sequence is TGCAGTGCTAGAGACAGGGGACAGGCTTTCTTT. This codes for CSARDRGQAFF.

This clone has just a few counts. The chain carries TRBV5-1 and TRBJ1-2; weak D call: TRBD1 (5 bases). The V end lost 4 bases, the J end lost 4 bases, and 14 bases lay between the germline ends. The CDR3 has 14 residues. CDR1 and CDR2 from the germline V gene are SGHRS and YFSETQ. This CDR3 reads CASSTGQGSYGYTF. CDR3 nucleotide sequence: TGCGCCAGCAGCACGGGGCAGGGTTCCTATGGCTACACCTTC. The full variable domain, its missing parts supplied by reference TRBV5-1 and TRBJ1-2, is KAGVTQTPRYLIKTRGQQVTLSCSPISGHRSVSWYQQTPGQGLQFLFEYFSETQRNKGNFPGRFSGRQFSNSRSEMNVSTLELGDSALYLCASSTGQGSYGYTFGSGTRLTVV.

The rearrangement links TRBV19 to TRBJ2-7, with 9 bases aligning to TRBD2. Germline V gene sequence: CDR1 LNHDA, CDR2 SQIVND (reference sequence). With 3 bases clipped from V and 5 bases from J, the junction kept 11 bases outside the gene matches. This CDR3 is 16 amino acids long. CDR3 DNA sequence: TGTGCCAGTAGTATCTCTCGCGGGAGGGGAAACGACGAGCAGTACTTC. Residues: CASSISRGRGNDEQYF.

This sequence joins TRBV2 and TRBJ1-5, with 9 positions matching TRBD1. This CDR3 comprises 14 residues. The germline CDR1 and CDR2 sequences are SNHLY and FYNNEI. J was trimmed by 4 bases and V by 7 bases; bases with no gene match: 5. In DNA, the CDR3 is TGTGCCAGCATAGTAGACAGGGGGAATCAGCCCCAGCATTTT. This translates into CASIVDRGNQPQHF.

This clone was seen only a few times. The chain couples TRBV5-4 to TRBJ2-5; 9 bases line up with TRBD1. CDR3 length equals 14 residues. The germline V gene encodes CDR1 SGHNT and CDR2 YYREEE (reference sequence). V shed 2 bases and J 2 bases; nucleotides not matched to a gene: 1. In DNA, the CDR3 is TGTGCCAGCAGCTTACAGGGGGCTCAAGAGACCCAGTACTTC. Its translation: CASSLQGAQETQYF.

The rearrangement joins TRBV29-1 to TRBJ2-7; 10 positions agree with TRBD1. The J segment lost 5 bases and the V segment lost 6 bases, leaving 13 bases of the junction unmatched. CDR1 is SQVTM, CDR2 ANQGSEA, per germline. The CDR3 contains 15 residues. The CDR3 region has the DNA TGCAGCGTCACAATTACCGGACAGGGGGACGACGAGCAGTACTTC. It is translated as CSVTITGQGDDEQYF.

CDR3 sequence reads: CASSVDGSGTDTQYF. CDR3 nucleotide sequence: TGTGCCAGCAGCGTAGATGGTAGCGGCACAGATACGCAGTATTTT. The V and J genes are TRBV9 and TRBJ2-3; D is possibly TRBD2 (5 bases). Germline CDR1 is SGDLS and CDR2 is YYNGEE. The V and J ends lost 0 bases and 1 base respectively, with 9 bases between them. The CDR3 is made up of 15 amino acids.

V and J are TRBV11-3 and TRBJ2-1, with D possibly being TRBD1 or TRBD2 (5 bases each). The CDR3 has 16 residues. Germline CDR1 and CDR2: SGHNT and YENEEA. Trimming cost V 4 bases and J 2 bases, with 15 bases left between them. Here the CDR3 reads CASSSPRGDPYNEQFF. In DNA form, the CDR3 reads TGTGCCAGCAGCTCCCCGAGAGGGGACCCCTACAATGAGCAGTTCTTC.

The rearrangement links TRBV5-4 to TRBJ2-5; no firm D call. The length of the CDR3 is 12 residues. Germline-derived CDR1 and CDR2 are SGHNT and YYREEE (reference sequence). V dropped 0 bases and J dropped 0 bases, with 0 bases sitting between them. The CDR3 here is CASSLDQETQYF. CDR3 nucleotides: TGTGCCAGCAGCTTGGACCAAGAGACCCAGTACTTC.

This chain uses TRBV19 with TRBJ2-3; D may correspond to TRBD1 or TRBD2 (7 bases each). Germline CDR1 is LNHDA and CDR2 is SQIVND (reference sequence). There are 15 residues in the CDR3. With 5 bases removed from V and 5 bases from J, the gap between germline ends came to 17 bases. CDR3 amino acids: CASSFSGGALDTQYF. In DNA, the CDR3 is TGTGCCAGTAGTTTTTCAGGGGGGGCGTTAGATACGCAGTATTTT.

J is TRBJ1-6 and V is TRBV19; TRBD1 matches at 7 bases. The V gene end was trimmed by 6 bases and the J gene end by 10 bases; junction bases not matched to a gene: 15. Germline CDR1 and CDR2: LNHDA and SQIVND (reference sequence). This CDR3 has 16 residues. The CDR3 region has the DNA TGTGCCAGTAGCCCAACTCTCACAGGGGTTGTATCACCCCTCCACTTT. This sequence encodes CASSPTLTGVVSPLHF.

The chain employs TRBV19 and TRBJ2-1; D perhaps matches TRBD1 (5 bases). This CDR3 region has 14 residues. Between the trimmed V and J ends, which lost 5 bases and 1 base, there was a span of 9 bases. Germline V lookup: CDR1 LNHDA, CDR2 SQIVND (reference sequence). CDR3 region: CASSQGMSYNEQFF. DNA for the CDR3: TGTGCCAGTAGTCAGGGAATGTCCTACAATGAGCAGTTCTTC.

This chain links TRBV11-3 with TRBJ2-2; D unclear. From germline, CDR1 is SGHNT and CDR2 YENEEA. The germline V and J ends were trimmed by 3 bases and 6 bases, with 5 bases remaining between them. The CDR3 has 12 residues. CDR3 amino acids: CASSLRSGELFF. The CDR3 nucleotides read TGTGCCAGCAGCTTGAGGTCCGGGGAGCTGTTTTTT.

V and J are TRBV4-2 and TRBJ2-1; D is perhaps TRBD1 (5 bases). V shed 1 base and J shed 5 bases, with 9 bases lying between them. There are 14 residues in the CDR3. The germline gives CDR1 LGHNA, CDR2 YNFKEQ. Here the CDR3 reads CASSQVRRDNEQFF. DNA of the CDR3: TGTGCCAGCAGCCAAGTTCGCAGGGACAATGAGCAGTTCTTC.

The chain couples TRBV6-1 to TRBJ1-5, with D possibly TRBD1 on 5 matching bases. CDR1 is MNHNS, CDR2 SASEGT, per germline. Deletions cut 2 bases from V and 0 bases from J, with 14 bases between. The CDR3 sequence is 17 residues long. In nucleotides, the CDR3 is TGTGCCAGCAGTGAAACACAGGTCCTATATAGCAATCAGCCCCAGCATTTT. Encoded protein: CASSETQVLYSNQPQHF.

This chain joins TRBV4-1 and TRBJ2-7, with D possibly matching TRBD1 (5 bases). Germline loops: CDR1 MGHRA, CDR2 YSYEKL. The CDR3 length is 14 residues. Deletions cut 2 bases from V and 2 bases from J, with 10 bases between. CDR3 bases: TGCGCCAGCAGCCAATTACAGGAAACCTACGAGCAGTACTTC. Its protein is CASSQLQETYEQYF.